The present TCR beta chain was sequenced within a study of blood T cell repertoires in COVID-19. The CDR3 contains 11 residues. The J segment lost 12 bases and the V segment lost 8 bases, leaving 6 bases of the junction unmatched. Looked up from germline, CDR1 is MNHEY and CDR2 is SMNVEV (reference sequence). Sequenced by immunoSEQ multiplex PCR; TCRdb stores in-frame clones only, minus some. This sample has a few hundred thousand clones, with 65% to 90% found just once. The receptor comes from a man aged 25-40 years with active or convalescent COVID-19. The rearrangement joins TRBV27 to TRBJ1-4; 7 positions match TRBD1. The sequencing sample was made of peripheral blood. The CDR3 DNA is TGTGCCAGCCGACAGGGAATGGAACTGTTTTTT. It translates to CASRQGMELFF.